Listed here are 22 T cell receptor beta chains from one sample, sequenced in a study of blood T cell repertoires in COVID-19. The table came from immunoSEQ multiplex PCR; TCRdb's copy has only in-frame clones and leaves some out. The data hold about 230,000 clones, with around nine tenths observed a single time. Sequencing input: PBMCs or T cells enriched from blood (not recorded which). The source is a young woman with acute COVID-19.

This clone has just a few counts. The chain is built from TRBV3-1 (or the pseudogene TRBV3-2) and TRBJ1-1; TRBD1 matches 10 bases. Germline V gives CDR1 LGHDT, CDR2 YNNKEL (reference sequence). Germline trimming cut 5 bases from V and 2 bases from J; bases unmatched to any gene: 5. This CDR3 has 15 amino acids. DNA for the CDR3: TGTGCCAGCAGCAGGGGACAGGGGCTCAACACTGAAGCTTTCTTT. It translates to CASSRGQGLNTEAFF.

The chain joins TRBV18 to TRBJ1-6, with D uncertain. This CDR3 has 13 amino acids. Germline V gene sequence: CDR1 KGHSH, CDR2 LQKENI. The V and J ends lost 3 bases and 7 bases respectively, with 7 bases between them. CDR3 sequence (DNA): TGTGCCAGCTCACCCACAGAAAATTCACCCCTCCACTTT. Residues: CASSPTENSPLHF.

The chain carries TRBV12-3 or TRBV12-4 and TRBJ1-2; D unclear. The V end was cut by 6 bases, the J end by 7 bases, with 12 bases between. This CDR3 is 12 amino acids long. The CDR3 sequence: CASSRAGGGYTF. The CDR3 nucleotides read TGTGCCAGCAGCCGCGCAGGTGGTGGCTACACCTTC.

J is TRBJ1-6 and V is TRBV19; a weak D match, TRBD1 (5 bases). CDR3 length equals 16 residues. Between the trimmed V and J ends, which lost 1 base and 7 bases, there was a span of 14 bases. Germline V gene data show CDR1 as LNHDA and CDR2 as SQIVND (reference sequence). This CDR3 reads CASSIASKGANSPLHF. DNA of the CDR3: TGTGCCAGTAGTATAGCGTCTAAAGGGGCCAATTCACCCCTCCACTTT.

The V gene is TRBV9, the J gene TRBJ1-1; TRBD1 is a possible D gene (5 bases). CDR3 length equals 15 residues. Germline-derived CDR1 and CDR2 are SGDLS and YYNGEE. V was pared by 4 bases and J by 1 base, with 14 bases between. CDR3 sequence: CASSPTTDRNTEAFF. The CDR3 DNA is TGTGCCAGCAGCCCTACAACAGACAGGAACACTGAAGCTTTCTTT.

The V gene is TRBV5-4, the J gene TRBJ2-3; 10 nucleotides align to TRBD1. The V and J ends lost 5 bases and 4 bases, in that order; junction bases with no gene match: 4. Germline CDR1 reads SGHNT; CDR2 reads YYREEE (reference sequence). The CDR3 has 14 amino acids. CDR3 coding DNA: TGTGCCAGCAGGGGACAGGGGTTACCAGATACGCAGTATTTT. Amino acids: CASRGQGLPDTQYF.

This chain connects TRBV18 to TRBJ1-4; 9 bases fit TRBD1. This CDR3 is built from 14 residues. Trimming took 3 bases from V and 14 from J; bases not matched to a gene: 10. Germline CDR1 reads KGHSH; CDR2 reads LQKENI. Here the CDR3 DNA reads TGTGCCAGCTCACCCACAGGGGGCGCTTCTTGGCTGTTTTTT. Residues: CASSPTGGASWLFF.

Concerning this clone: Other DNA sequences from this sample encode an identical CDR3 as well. The CDR3 is CASSPGNTEAFF. The CDR3 DNA reads TGCGCCAGCAGCCCGGGGAACACTGAAGCTTTCTTT. The V and J genes are TRBV10-1 and TRBJ1-1; D ambiguous. Germline CDR1 is WNHNN and CDR2 is SYGVQD (reference sequence). The V gene lost 6 bases and the J gene lost 1 base, with 6 bases spanning the gap. The CDR3 is made up of 12 amino acids.

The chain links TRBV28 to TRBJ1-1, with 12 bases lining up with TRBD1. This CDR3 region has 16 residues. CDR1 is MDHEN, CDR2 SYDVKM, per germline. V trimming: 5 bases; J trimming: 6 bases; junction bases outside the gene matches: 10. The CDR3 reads CASSPPGTGGRAEAFF. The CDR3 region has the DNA TGTGCCAGCAGTCCTCCCGGGACAGGGGGCCGGGCTGAAGCTTTCTTT.

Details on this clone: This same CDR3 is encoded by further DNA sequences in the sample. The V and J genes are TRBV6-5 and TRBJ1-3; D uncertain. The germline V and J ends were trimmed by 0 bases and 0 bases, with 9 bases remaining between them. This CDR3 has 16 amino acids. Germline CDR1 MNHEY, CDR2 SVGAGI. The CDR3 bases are TGTGCCAGCAGTTACTCGGGCAGTAGCTCTGGAAACACCATATATTTT. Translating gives CASSYSGSSSGNTIYF.

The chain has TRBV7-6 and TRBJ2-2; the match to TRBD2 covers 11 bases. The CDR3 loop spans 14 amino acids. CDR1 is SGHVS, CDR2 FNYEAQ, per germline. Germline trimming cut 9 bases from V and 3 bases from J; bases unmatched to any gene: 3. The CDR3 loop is CASSLAGDTGELFF. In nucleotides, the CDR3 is TGTGCCAGTTCACTAGCGGGGGACACCGGGGAGCTGTTTTTT.

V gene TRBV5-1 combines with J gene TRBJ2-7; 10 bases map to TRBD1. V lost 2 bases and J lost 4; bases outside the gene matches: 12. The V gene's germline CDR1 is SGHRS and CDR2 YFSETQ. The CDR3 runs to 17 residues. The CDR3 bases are TGCGCCAGCAGCTTCCGGGCCGACGGGACAGGGGTGTACGAGCAGTACTTC. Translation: CASSFRADGTGVYEQYF. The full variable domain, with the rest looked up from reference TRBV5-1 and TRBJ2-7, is KAGVTQTPRYLIKTRGQQVTLSCSPISGHRSVSWYQQTPGQGLQFLFEYFSETQRNKGNFPGRFSGRQFSNSRSEMNVSTLELGDSALYLCASSFRADGTGVYEQYFGPGTRLTVT.

The DNA for the CDR3 is TGTGCCAGCAGCTTGCAAGCGGGGGGGCGGACCGGGGAGCTGTTTTTT. This translates into CASSLQAGGRTGELFF. This sequence joins TRBV5-4 and TRBJ2-2; 10 bases are shared with TRBD2. This CDR3 has 16 amino acids. Unmatched junction bases numbered 5, after V lost 1 base and J lost 5 bases. Germline CDR1 reads SGHNT; CDR2 reads YYREEE (reference sequence).

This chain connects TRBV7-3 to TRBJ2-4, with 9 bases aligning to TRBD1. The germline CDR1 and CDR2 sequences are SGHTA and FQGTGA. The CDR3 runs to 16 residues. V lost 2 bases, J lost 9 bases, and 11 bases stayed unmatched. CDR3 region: CASSLSPTGGGSIQYF. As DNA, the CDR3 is TGTGCCAGCAGCTTATCCCCGACAGGGGGAGGGAGCATTCAGTACTTC.

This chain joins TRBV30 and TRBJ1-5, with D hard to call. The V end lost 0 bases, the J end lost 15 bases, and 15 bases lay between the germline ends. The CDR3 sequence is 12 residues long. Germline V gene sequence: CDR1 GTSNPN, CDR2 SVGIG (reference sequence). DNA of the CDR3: TGTGCCTGGAGTGTAAAGGGTAGCGCGGTGCATTTT. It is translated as CAWSVKGSAVHF.

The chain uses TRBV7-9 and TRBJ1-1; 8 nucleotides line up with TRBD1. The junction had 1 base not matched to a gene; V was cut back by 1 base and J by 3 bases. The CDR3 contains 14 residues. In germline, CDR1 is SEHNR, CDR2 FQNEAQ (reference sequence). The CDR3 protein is CASSLGQGYTEAFF. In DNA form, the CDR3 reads TGTGCCAGCAGCTTAGGACAGGGGTACACTGAAGCTTTCTTT.

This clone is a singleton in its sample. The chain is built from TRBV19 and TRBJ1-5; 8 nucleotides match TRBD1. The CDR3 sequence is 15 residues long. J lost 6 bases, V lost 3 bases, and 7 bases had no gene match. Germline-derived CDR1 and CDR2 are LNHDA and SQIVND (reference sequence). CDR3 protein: CASSMGQGALQPQHF. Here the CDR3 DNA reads TGTGCCAGTAGTATGGGCCAGGGGGCACTTCAGCCCCAGCATTTT.

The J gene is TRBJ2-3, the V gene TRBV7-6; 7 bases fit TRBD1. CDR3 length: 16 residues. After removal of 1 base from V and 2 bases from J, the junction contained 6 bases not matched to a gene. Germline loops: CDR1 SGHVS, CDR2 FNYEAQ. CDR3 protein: CASSLVQGSNTDTQYF. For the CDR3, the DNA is TGTGCCAGCAGCTTAGTACAGGGGTCGAACACAGATACGCAGTATTTT.

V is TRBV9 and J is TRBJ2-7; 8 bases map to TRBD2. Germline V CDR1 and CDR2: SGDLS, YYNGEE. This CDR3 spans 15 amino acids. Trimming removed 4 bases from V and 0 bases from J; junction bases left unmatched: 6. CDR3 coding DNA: TGTGCCAGCAGCCACGGGGGGGCGGACTCCTACGAGCAGTACTTC. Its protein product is CASSHGGADSYEQYF. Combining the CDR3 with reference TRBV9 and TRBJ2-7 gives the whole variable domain DSGVTQTPKHLITATGQRVTLRCSPRSGDLSVYWYQQSLDQGLQFLIQYYNGEERAKGNILERFSAQQFPDLHSELNLSSLELGDSALYFCASSHGGADSYEQYFGPGTRLTVT.

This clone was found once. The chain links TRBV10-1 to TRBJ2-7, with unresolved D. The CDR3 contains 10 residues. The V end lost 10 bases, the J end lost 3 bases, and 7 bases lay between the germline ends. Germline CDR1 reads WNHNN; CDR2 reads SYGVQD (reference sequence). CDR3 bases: TGCGCCACCTCGCGCTACGAGCAGTACTTC. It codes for CATSRYEQYF.

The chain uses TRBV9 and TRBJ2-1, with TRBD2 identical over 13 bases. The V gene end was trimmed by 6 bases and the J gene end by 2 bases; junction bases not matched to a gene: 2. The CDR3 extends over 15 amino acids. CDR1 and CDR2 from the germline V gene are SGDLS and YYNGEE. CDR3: CASTGLAGAYNEQFF. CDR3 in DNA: TGTGCCAGCACCGGACTAGCGGGGGCCTACAATGAGCAGTTCTTC.

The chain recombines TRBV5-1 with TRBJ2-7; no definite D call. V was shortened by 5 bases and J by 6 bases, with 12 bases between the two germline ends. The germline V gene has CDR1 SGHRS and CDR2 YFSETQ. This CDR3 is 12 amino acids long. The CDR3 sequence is CASSSPPGEQYF. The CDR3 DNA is TGCGCCAGCAGTTCCCCGCCAGGCGAGCAGTACTTC.